The present T cell receptor (beta chain) was sequenced within a study of regulatory T cells in long-lasting Graves disease. For the study at large: Graves' patients (newly diagnosed) had been on antithyroid drugs under 3 months.

The V gene's germline CDR1 is MNHNS and CDR2 SASEGT. This CDR3 contains 16 residues. Trimming took 9 bases from V and 0 from J; bases not matched to a gene: 10. Time point of the sample: newly diagnosed GD, antithyroid drugs for less than 3 months. PBMCs were the source of the RNA used for TCR sequencing. Ten or more counts support this clonotype. Arm-PCR of CDR3 regions and iRepertoire HTBI primers were the basis on which TCR beta libraries were built. TCRdb re-called the multiplex PCR reads through MiXCR, storing one row per CDR3 protein. The sample holds about 320,000 distinct CDR3 sequences, 15% to 20% seen once.

The sequence was obtained from a female donor with Graves disease. Sequencing was performed on peripheral blood mononuclear cells (PBMCs), taken at new diagnosis, from a patient treated with antithyroid drugs. The V gene is TRBV6-1, the J gene TRBJ2-7; 11 positions agree with TRBD2. The CDR3 protein is CARIVAGGPISYEQYF. The CDR3 DNA sequence: TGTGCCAGAATAGTAGCGGGAGGGCCTATCTCCTACGAGCAGTACTTC.